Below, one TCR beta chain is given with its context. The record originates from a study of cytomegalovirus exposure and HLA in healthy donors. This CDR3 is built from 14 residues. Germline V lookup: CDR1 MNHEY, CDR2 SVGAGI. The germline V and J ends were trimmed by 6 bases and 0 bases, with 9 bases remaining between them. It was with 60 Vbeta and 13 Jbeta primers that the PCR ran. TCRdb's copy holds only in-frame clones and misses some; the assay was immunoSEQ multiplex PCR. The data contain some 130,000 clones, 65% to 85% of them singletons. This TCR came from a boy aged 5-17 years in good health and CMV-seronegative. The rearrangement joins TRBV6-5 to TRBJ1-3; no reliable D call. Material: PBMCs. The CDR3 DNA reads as TGTGCCAGCAGCTCGACAAACTCTGGAAACACCATATATTTT. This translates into CASSSTNSGNTIYF.